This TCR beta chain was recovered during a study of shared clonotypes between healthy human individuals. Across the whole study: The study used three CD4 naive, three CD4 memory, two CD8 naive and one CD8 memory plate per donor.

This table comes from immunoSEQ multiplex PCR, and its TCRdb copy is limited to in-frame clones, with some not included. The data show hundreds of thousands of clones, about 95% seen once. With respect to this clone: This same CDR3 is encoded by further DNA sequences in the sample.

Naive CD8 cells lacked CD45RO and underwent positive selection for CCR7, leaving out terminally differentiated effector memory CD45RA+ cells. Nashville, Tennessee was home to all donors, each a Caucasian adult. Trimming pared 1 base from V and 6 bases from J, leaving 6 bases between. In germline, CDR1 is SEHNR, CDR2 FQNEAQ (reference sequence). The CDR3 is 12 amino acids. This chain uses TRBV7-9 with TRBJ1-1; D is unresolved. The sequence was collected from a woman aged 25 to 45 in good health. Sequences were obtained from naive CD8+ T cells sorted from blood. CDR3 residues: CASSLGGSEAFF. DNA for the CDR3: TGTGCCAGCAGCTTAGGAGGCTCTGAAGCTTTCTTT.